This T cell receptor (beta chain) was sequenced during a study of neurological immune-mediated disorders. This clonotype came up many times. Its antigen is not known. TCRdb called the 5' RACE reads again in MiXCR, with one record for every CDR3 protein. The repertoire consists of 50,000 or so distinct CDR3 sequences, with 3.6% occurring once and the leading ten covering roughly 1.7%. Whole-study results and caveats: Clinical features showed no association with the multiple sclerosis repertoire cluster, and MRI features showed none either.

Unsorted libraries were generated from 2 million PBMCs held at -80 degrees C. The TCR was taken from a young man with multiple sclerosis. The specimen sequenced was PBMCs.

The DNA of the CDR3 is TGTGCCAGCAGTTTAGGTGTGGGGGTGAGCTCCTACAATGAGCAGTTCTTC. This translates into CASSLGVGVSSYNEQFF. The V call is TRBV28, the J call TRBJ2-1; D possibly matches TRBD1 or TRBD2 (5 bases each). Germline-derived CDR1 and CDR2 are MDHEN and SYDVKM. Trimming removed 2 bases from V and 0 bases from J, with 14 bases in between. This CDR3 has 17 residues.